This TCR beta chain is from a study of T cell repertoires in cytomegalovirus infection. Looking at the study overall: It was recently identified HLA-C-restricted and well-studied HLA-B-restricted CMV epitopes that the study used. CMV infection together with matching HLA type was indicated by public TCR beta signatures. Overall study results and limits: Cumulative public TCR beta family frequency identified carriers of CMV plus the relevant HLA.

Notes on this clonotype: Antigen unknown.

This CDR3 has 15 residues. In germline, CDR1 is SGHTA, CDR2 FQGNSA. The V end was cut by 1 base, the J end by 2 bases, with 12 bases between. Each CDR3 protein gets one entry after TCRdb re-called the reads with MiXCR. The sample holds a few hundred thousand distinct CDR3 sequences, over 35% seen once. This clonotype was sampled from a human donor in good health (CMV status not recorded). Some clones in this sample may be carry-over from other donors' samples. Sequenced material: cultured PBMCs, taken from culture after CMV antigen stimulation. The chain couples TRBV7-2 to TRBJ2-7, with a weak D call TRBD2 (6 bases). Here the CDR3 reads CASSLVGPGAYEQYF. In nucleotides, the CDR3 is TGTGCCAGCAGCTTAGTTGGGCCGGGGGCCTACGAGCAGTACTTC.